This entry describes one T cell receptor beta chain. Germline loops: CDR1 SGHNT, CDR2 YYREEE (reference sequence). This CDR3 spans 15 amino acids. Trimming removed 6 bases from V and 4 bases from J; junction bases left unmatched: 8. The record originates from a study of blood T cell repertoires in COVID-19. Study context: The origin of the acute and convalescent COVID-19 samples was the United States, Italy and Spain.

Authors' processing steps: Using reference gene primer amplification, nucleated cell counts were estimated. Clones were read by immunoSEQ multiplex PCR, and TCRdb kept only the in-frame ones, dropping some. V and J calls and clone size are copied from that table; D and trimming were computed from the DNA. The sample records about 57,000 clones, roughly nine tenths being singletons. The rearrangement links TRBV5-4 to TRBJ2-2, with 8 nucleotides matching TRBD2. Sample: peripheral blood. The origin of this receptor is a woman older than 75 with COVID-19, enrolled during active disease. CDR3 loop: CASKLSGAGTGELFF. The DNA of the CDR3 is TGTGCCAGCAAACTTAGCGGGGCGGGCACCGGGGAGCTGTTTTTT.